This passage covers 19 T cell receptor beta chains from one sample sequenced in a study of shared clonotypes between healthy human individuals. Profiling relied on immunoSEQ multiplex PCR, and the TCRdb table lists in-frame clones only, not all of them. In the table there are some 500,000 clones, approximately 95% of which are singletons. The sequencing input was naive CD4+ T cells sorted from blood. Sample subset: CD45RA+ positively selected. These receptors all come from a woman in her 30s in good health.

This clone has only one observation. The chain combines TRBV5-5 with TRBJ2-7; 9 bases match TRBD1. The CDR3 is 16 amino acids. The V and J ends lost 4 bases and 2 bases, in that order; junction bases with no gene match: 10. Germline V gene sequence: CDR1 SGHKS, CDR2 YYEKEE (reference sequence). CDR3 nucleotides: TGTGCCAGCAGCCCCCACAGGGGGCTAAACGCCTACGAGCAGTACTTC. Residues: CASSPHRGLNAYEQYF.

The V gene is TRBV6-5, the J gene TRBJ2-5; 11 bases map to TRBD2. The J call could be wrong; TRBJ2-7 is a better fit for the DNA end. CDR3 length equals 16 residues. CDR1 MNHEY and CDR2 SVGAGI come from the germline V gene. CDR3 sequence: CASSYLTSGKDYEQYF. As DNA, the CDR3 is TGTGCCAGCAGTTACCTGACTAGCGGGAAAGATTACGAGCAGTACTTC.

The chain is built from TRBV5-1 and TRBJ2-7; TRBD1 matches 9 bases. Germline-derived CDR1 and CDR2 are SGHRS and YFSETQ. The CDR3 spans 15 residues. V shed 3 bases and J 2 bases; nucleotides not matched to a gene: 6. Here the CDR3 reads CASSSPGQGPYEQYF. The CDR3 coding sequence is TGCGCCAGCAGCTCTCCGGGACAGGGTCCCTACGAGCAGTACTTC.

CDR3 residues: CASSSYPTVSGNTIYF. CDR3 coding DNA: TGCGCCAGCAGCTCGTACCCGACAGTCTCTGGAAACACCATATATTTT. This chain connects TRBV5-1 to TRBJ1-3; D is perhaps TRBD1 (5 bases). With 3 bases removed from V and 0 bases from J, the gap between germline ends came to 13 bases. This CDR3 has 16 amino acids. The germline V gene encodes CDR1 SGHRS and CDR2 YFSETQ.

This clone was detected once. The chain is built from TRBV29-1 and TRBJ2-1; D may match TRBD1 or TRBD2 (7 bases each). Germline lookup yields CDR1 SQVTM and CDR2 ANQGSEA. Trimming cost V 6 bases and J 8 bases, with 20 bases left between them. This CDR3 has 14 residues. The CDR3: CSVGFWGGGDEQFF. CDR3 nucleotide sequence: TGCAGCGTGGGGTTTTGGGGAGGGGGCGATGAGCAGTTCTTC.

This chain joins TRBV30 and TRBJ1-2; D is unclear. The CDR3 is made up of 11 amino acids. The germline CDR1 and CDR2 sequences are GTSNPN and SVGIG (reference sequence). Trimming removed 6 bases from V and 4 bases from J, with 9 bases in between. The CDR3 DNA reads as TGTGCCTGTTCCTTGGGCTATGGCTACACCTTC. This codes for CACSLGYGYTF.

This clone was detected once. CDR3: CASTLHYSGANVLTF. The CDR3 nucleotides are TGTGCCAGTACCCTACACTACTCTGGGGCCAACGTCCTGACTTTC. The genes are TRBV19 and TRBJ2-6, with unresolved D. This CDR3 has 15 residues. V lost 7 bases, J lost 0 bases, and 10 bases lay in between. Germline V gene data show CDR1 as LNHDA and CDR2 as SQIVND (reference sequence).

The chain has TRBV5-1 and TRBJ2-3; TRBD2 is a possible D gene (6 bases). Trimming shortened V by 1 base and J by 4 bases, and 13 bases separated the two germline ends. There are 15 residues in the CDR3. CDR1 and CDR2 (germline): SGHRS, YFSETQ. CDR3 bases: TGCGCCAGCAGCTTGCGGGAGTTCCGCGCAGATACGCAGTATTTT. Translated, it gives CASSLREFRADTQYF.

This clone was recorded only once. This sequence joins TRBV9 and TRBJ2-3; the D is unclear. From germline, CDR1 is SGDLS and CDR2 YYNGEE. This CDR3 region has 16 residues. V dropped 3 bases and J dropped 1 base, with 15 bases sitting between them. CDR3 DNA: TGTGCCAGCAGCGCGAGCCCTCTAAGGGGCACAGATACGCAGTATTTT. Protein: CASSASPLRGTDTQYF.

This chain connects TRBV7-2 to TRBJ1-2; 8 nucleotides agree with TRBD1. CDR1 SGHTA and CDR2 FQGNSA come from the germline V gene. The J segment lost 4 bases and the V segment lost 3 bases, leaving 13 bases of the junction unmatched. This CDR3 has 17 amino acids. CDR3 in amino acids: CASSFSVRGQIGYGYTF. In nucleotides, the CDR3 is TGTGCCAGCAGCTTCTCGGTCAGGGGGCAGATAGGCTATGGCTACACCTTC.

The chain is built from TRBV7-8 and TRBJ1-5; a weak D match, TRBD1 (6 bases). Germline V gene data show CDR1 as SGHVS and CDR2 as FQNEAQ. The CDR3 length is 15 residues. Trimming took off 5 bases at V and 2 bases at J, with 13 bases between the two ends. DNA for the CDR3: TGTGCCAGCAGCCTAAGGGACATCGGCAATCAGCCCCAGCATTTT. Its translation: CASSLRDIGNQPQHF.

The V call is TRBV5-6, the J call TRBJ2-1; a weak D match, TRBD2 (6 bases). The CDR3 sequence is 15 residues long. The V end was cut by 4 bases, the J end by 10 bases, with 21 bases between. The V gene's germline CDR1 is SGHDT and CDR2 YYEEEE. CDR3 amino acids: CASSPLAGPVREQFF. The DNA of the CDR3 is TGTGCCAGCAGCCCACTAGCCGGCCCGGTTAGGGAGCAGTTCTTC.

This clone was counted only a few times. The genes are TRBV4-1 and TRBJ2-4; D possibly corresponds to TRBD2 (5 bases). Germline-derived CDR1 and CDR2 are MGHRA and YSYEKL. The CDR3 is made up of 14 amino acids. The V and J ends lost 6 bases and 1 base respectively, with 10 bases between them. The CDR3 coding sequence is TGCGCCAGCAGATCTCCGGGGGCCAAAAACATTCAGTACTTC. Amino acids: CASRSPGAKNIQYF.

The chain employs TRBV29-1 and TRBJ2-1; a possible D gene is TRBD2 (6 bases). The germline V gene encodes CDR1 SQVTM and CDR2 ANQGSEA. This CDR3 has 12 residues. The V end was cut by 6 bases, the J end by 8 bases, with 14 bases between. CDR3 protein: CSVRTSSDEQFF. The CDR3 DNA sequence: TGCAGCGTCAGAACTAGCTCGGATGAGCAGTTCTTC.

The chain links TRBV18 to TRBJ1-4; no definite D call. Germline V gene data show CDR1 as KGHSH and CDR2 as LQKENI. The CDR3 sequence is 15 residues long. The ends were cut back, 0 bases at V and 7 bases at J, with 12 bases in the middle. In DNA, the CDR3 is TGTGCCAGCTCACCACCCGCAGGATCCGGTGAAAAACTGTTTTTT. It yields the protein CASSPPAGSGEKLFF.

The chain is built from TRBV5-1 and TRBJ2-2, with 15 bases lining up with TRBD2. Germline V gene sequence: CDR1 SGHRS, CDR2 YFSETQ. The length of the CDR3 is 19 residues. The V and J ends lost 3 bases and 1 base, in that order; junction bases with no gene match: 7. This chain's CDR3 is CASSSTRTSGRGNTGELFF. CDR3 nucleotides: TGCGCCAGCAGCTCTACCCGGACTAGCGGGAGGGGGAACACCGGGGAGCTGTTTTTT.

In its sample, this clone was seen once. The chain links TRBV9 to TRBJ2-1, with 10 bases lining up with TRBD2. The germline CDR1 and CDR2 sequences are SGDLS and YYNGEE. J lost 9 bases, V lost 4 bases, and 10 bases had no gene match. This CDR3 comprises 15 residues. The CDR3: CASSPTAGGRGEQFF. The CDR3 DNA is TGTGCCAGCAGCCCAACAGCGGGAGGGCGTGGTGAGCAGTTCTTC.

The chain has TRBV4-2 and TRBJ1-2, with D uncertain. The germline CDR1 and CDR2 sequences are LGHNA and YNFKEQ. The CDR3 has 13 amino acids. V gave up 2 bases and J gave up 11 bases, with 15 bases separating them. The CDR3 is CASSQSNRLAYTF. CDR3 DNA sequence: TGTGCCAGCAGCCAATCCAATAGACTGGCGTACACCTTC.

The chain is built from TRBV28 and TRBJ2-1, with a weak D call TRBD2 (6 bases). The CDR3 is made up of 15 amino acids. Germline values: CDR1 MDHEN, CDR2 SYDVKM. V gave up 5 bases and J gave up 2 bases, with 13 bases separating them. Written as DNA, the CDR3 is TGTGCCAGCAGTACTACGGGAGAACCCTACAATGAGCAGTTCTTC. The encoded protein is CASSTTGEPYNEQFF.